One T cell receptor (beta chain) is described in this entry. The entry originates in a study of blood T cell repertoires in COVID-19. For the study at large: T cells, B-cell-depleted T cells, or PBMCs provided the cDNA or gDNA that served as material.

Profiling relied on immunoSEQ multiplex PCR, and the TCRdb table lists in-frame clones only, not all of them. The sample holds about 83,000 clones, around 90% seen once. Germline CDR1 and CDR2: ENHRY and SYGVKD. There are 16 residues in the CDR3. V lost 5 bases and J lost 8; bases outside the gene matches: 13. The clonotype comes from a woman in her forties or fifties with active or convalescent COVID-19. This sequence joins TRBV10-3 and TRBJ2-1; 9 positions agree with TRBD2. The sequenced sample consisted of peripheral blood. The CDR3 reads CAISNSPSGASYEQFF. CDR3 nucleotide sequence: TGTGCCATCAGTAACTCTCCTAGCGGGGCTTCGTATGAGCAGTTCTTC.